This T cell receptor beta chain is from a study of T cells in women clearing cervical HPV infection. Across the study: Cases' blood sampling followed lesion detection by median about 21 weeks (90 to 200). Study-wide points: Richness differences could reflect unmeasured T-cell content per sample. TRBV6-7 abundance was lower in cases than controls (roughly 0.11% versus 0.16%).

Method: immunoSEQ multiplex PCR; TCRdb's copy keeps in-frame clones and lacks some. The sample's table shows 20,000 to 25,000 clones. The CDR3 is 16 residues long. The junction had 5 bases not matched to a gene; V was cut back by 3 bases and J by 4 bases. CDR1 is MGHRA, CDR2 YSYEKL, per germline. Details on this clone: Its cognate antigen is unknown. Read coverage stops 3 residues before the CDR3 terminus; the germline J gene supplies the remainder.

The chain couples TRBV4-1 to TRBJ2-3; TRBD2 matches at 12 bases. This receptor was identified in a woman aged 18-69 years with a cervical HPV16 infection that either progressed to CIN3+ or cleared (not recorded which). The sample taken for sequencing was blood buffy coat. CDR3 protein: CASSQETSGRADTQYF. The CDR3 bases that were read are TGCGCCAGCAGCCAGGAGACTAGCGGGAGAGCAGATACG.